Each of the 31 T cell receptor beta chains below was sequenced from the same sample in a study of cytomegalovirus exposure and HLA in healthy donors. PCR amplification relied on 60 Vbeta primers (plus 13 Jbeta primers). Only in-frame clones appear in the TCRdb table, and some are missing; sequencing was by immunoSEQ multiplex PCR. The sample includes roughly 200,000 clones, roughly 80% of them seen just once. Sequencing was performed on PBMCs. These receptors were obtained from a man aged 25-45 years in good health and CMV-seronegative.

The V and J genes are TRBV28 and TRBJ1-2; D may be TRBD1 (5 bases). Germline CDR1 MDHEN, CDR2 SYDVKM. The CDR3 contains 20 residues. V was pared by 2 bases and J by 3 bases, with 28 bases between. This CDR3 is CASSLPADIITAGGDYGYTF. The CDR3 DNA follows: TGTGCCAGCAGTTTACCCGCAGACATCATCACGGCCGGGGGTGACTATGGCTACACCTTC.

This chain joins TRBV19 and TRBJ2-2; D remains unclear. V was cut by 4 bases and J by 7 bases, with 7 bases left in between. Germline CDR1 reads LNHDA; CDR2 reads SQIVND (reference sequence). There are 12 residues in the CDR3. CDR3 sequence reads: CASSKLHGELFF. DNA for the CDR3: TGTGCCAGTAGTAAGCTCCACGGGGAGCTGTTTTTT.

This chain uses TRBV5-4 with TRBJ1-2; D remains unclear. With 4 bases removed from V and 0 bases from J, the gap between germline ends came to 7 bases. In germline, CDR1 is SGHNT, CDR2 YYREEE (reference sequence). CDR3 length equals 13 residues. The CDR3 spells CASSPGANYGYTF. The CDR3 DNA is TGTGCCAGCAGCCCGGGAGCTAACTATGGCTACACCTTC.

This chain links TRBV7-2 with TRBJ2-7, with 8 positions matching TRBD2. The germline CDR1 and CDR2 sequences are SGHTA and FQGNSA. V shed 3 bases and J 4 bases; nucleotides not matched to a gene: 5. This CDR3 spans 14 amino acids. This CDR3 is CASSFQRGTYEQYF. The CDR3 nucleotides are TGTGCCAGCAGCTTCCAGCGGGGGACATACGAGCAGTACTTC.

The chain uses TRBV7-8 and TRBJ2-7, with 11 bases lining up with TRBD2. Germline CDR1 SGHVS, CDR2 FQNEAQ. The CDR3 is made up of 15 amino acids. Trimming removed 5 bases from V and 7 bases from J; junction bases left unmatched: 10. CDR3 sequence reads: CASSEGLAVLKEQYF. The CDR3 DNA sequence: TGTGCCAGCAGCGAGGGACTAGCGGTACTCAAGGAGCAGTACTTC.

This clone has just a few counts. CDR3 sequence: CASSYSIGTAYEQYF. The DNA of the CDR3 is TGTGCCAGCAGTTACTCGATAGGGACAGCCTACGAGCAGTACTTC. V and J are TRBV6-6 and TRBJ2-7; 7 positions match TRBD1. Germline V gene data show CDR1 as MNHNY and CDR2 as SVGAGI (reference sequence). J was trimmed by 2 bases and V by 0 bases; bases with no gene match: 4. The CDR3 extends over 15 amino acids.

The CDR3 here is CASSDQLDGAGELFF. The DNA for the CDR3 is TGTGCCAGCAGTGACCAACTCGACGGGGCCGGGGAGCTGTTTTTT. V is TRBV6-4 and J is TRBJ2-2; TRBD2 is a possible D gene (5 bases). V dropped 2 bases and J dropped 6 bases, with 13 bases sitting between them. Germline CDR1 is MRHNA and CDR2 is SNTAGT. The CDR3 contains 15 residues.

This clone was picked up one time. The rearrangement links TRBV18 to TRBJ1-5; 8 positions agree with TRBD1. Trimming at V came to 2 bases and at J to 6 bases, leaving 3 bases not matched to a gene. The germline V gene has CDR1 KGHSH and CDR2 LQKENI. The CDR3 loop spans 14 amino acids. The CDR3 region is CASSPGQGVQPQHF. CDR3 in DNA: TGTGCCAGCTCACCAGGACAGGGTGTTCAGCCCCAGCATTTT.

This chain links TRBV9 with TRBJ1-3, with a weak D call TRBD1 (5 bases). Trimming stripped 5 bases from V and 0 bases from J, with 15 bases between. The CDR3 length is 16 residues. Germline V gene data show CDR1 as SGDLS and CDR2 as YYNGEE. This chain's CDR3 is CASRGGSASSGNTIYF. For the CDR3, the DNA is TGTGCCAGCAGGGGGGGTTCCGCTAGCTCTGGAAACACCATATATTTT.

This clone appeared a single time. The chain's CDR3 is CASSLEAGGPYEQYF. CDR3 coding DNA: TGCGCCAGCAGCTTGGAGGCAGGGGGCCCCTACGAGCAGTACTTC. The V gene is TRBV5-1, the J gene TRBJ2-7; 8 bases line up with TRBD1. Germline V lookup: CDR1 SGHRS, CDR2 YFSETQ. V shed 0 bases and J 2 bases; nucleotides not matched to a gene: 4. The length of the CDR3 is 15 residues.

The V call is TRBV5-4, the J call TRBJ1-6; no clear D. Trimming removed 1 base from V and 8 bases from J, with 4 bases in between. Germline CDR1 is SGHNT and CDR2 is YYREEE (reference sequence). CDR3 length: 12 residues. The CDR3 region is CASSLPDSPLHF. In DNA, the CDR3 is TGTGCCAGCAGCTTGCCCGATTCACCCCTCCACTTT.

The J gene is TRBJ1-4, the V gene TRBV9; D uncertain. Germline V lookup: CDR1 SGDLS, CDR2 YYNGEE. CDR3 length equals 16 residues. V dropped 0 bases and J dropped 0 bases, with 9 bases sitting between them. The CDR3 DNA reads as TGTGCCAGCAGCGTAGATACACCTGCAACTAATGAAAAACTGTTTTTT. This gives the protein CASSVDTPATNEKLFF.

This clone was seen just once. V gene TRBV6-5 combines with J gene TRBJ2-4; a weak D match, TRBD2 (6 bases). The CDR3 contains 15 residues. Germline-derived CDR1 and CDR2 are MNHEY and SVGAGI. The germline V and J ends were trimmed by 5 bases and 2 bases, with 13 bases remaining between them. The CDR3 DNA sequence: TGTGCCAGCAGTACGGTCCGGGGGACCAAAAACATTCAGTACTTC. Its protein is CASSTVRGTKNIQYF.

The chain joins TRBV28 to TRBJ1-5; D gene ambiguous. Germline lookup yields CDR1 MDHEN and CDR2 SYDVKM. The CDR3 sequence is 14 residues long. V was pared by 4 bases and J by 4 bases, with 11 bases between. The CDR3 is CASSSGVFNQPQHF. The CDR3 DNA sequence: TGTGCCAGCAGTTCGGGAGTGTTTAATCAGCCCCAGCATTTT.

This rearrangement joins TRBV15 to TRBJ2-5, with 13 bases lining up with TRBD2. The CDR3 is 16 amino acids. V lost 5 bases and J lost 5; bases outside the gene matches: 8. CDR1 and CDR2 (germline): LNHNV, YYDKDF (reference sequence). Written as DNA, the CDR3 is TGTGCCACCAGCTCACCGACTAGCGGGGGGTGGGAGACCCAGTACTTC. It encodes CATSSPTSGGWETQYF. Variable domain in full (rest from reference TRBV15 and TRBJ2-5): DAMVIQNPRYQVTQFGKPVTLSCSQTLNHNVMYWYQQKSSQAPKLLFHYYDKDFNNEADTPDNFQSRRPNTSFCFLDIRSPGLGDTAMYLCATSSPTSGGWETQYFGPGTRLLVL.

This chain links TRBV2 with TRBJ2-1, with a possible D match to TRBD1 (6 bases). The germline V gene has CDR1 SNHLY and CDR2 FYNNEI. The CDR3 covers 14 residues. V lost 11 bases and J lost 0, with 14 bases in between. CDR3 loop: CADRQASSYNEQFF. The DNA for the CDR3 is TGTGCCGACCGACAGGCCAGCTCCTACAATGAGCAGTTCTTC.

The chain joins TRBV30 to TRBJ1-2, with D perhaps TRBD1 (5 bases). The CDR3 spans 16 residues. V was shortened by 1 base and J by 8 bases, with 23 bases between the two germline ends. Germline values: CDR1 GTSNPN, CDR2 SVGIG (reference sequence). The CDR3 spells CAWSAQGLGGEEGYTF. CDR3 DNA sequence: TGTGCCTGGAGTGCCCAGGGCTTGGGCGGCGAGGAAGGCTACACCTTC.

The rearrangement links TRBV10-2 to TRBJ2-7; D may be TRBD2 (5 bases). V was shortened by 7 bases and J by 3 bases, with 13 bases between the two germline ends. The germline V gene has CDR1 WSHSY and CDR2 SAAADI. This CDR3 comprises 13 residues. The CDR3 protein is CASTPGSYYEQYF. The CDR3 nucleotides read TGCGCCAGCACGCCGGGGTCCTACTACGAGCAGTACTTC.

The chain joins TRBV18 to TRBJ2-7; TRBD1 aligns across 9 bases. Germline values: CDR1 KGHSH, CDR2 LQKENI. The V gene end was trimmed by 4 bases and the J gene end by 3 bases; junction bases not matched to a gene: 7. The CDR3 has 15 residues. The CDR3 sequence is CASSLNQGQGYEQYF. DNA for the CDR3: TGTGCCAGCTCACTAAACCAGGGACAGGGCTACGAGCAGTACTTC. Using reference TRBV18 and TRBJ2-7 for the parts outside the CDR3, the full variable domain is NAGVMQNPRHLVRRRGQEARLRCSPMKGHSHVYWYRQLPEEGLKFMVYLQKENIIDESGMPKERFSAEFPKEGPSILRIQQVVRGDSAAYFCASSLNQGQGYEQYFGPGTRLTVT.

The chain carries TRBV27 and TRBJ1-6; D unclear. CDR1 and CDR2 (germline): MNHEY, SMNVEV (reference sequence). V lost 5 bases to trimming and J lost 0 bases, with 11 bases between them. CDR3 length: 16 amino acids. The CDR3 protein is CASSPLRSSYNSPLHF. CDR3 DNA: TGTGCCAGCAGTCCCCTAAGGAGCTCCTATAATTCACCCCTCCACTTT.

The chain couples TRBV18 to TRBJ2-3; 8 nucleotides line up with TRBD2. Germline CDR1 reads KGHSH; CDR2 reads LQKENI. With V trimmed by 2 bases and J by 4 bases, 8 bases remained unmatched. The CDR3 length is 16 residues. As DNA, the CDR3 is TGTGCCAGCTCACCAGTAGCGGGATACCCTCCAGATACGCAGTATTTT. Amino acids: CASSPVAGYPPDTQYF.

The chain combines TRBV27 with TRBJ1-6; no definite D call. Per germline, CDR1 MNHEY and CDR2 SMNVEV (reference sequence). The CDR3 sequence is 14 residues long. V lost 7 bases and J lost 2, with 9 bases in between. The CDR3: CASTSIAYNSPLHF. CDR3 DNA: TGTGCCAGCACCTCTATTGCCTATAATTCACCCCTCCACTTT.

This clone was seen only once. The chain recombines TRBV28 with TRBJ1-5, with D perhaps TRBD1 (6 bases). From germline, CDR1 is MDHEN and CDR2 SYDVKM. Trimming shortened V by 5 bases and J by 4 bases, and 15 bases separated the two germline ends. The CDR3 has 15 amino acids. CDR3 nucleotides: TGTGCCAGCAGTCCCCAGGGGATTGTAAATCAGCCCCAGCATTTT. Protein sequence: CASSPQGIVNQPQHF.

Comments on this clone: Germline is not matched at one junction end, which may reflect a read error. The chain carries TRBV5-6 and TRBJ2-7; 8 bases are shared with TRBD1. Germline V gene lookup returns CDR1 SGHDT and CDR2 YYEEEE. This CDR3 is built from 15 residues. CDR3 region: CASKPWGQDTYERYF. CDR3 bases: TGTGCCAGCAAACCTTGGGGACAGGACACCTACGAGCGGTACTTC. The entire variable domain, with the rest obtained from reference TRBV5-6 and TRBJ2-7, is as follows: DAGVTQSPTHLIKTRGQQVTLRCSPKSGHDTVSWYQQALGQGPQFIFQYYEEEERQRGNFPDRFSGHQFPNYSSELNVNALLLGDSALYLCASKPWGQDTYERYFGPGTRLTVT.

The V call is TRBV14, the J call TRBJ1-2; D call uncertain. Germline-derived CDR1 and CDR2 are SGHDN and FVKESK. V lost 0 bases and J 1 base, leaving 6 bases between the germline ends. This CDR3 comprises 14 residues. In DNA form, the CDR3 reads TGTGCCAGCAGCCAAGACGCGCGTAACTATGGCTACACCTTC. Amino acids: CASSQDARNYGYTF.

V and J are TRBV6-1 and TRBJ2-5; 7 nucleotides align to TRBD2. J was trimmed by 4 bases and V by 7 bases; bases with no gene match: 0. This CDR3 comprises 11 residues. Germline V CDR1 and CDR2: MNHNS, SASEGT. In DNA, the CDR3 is TGTGCCAGCACGGGAGGAGAGACCCAGTACTTC. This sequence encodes CASTGGETQYF.

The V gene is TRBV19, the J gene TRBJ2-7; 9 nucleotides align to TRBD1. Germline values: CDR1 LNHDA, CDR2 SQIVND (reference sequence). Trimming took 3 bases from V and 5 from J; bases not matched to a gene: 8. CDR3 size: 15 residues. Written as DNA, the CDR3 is TGTGCCAGTAGTATCTCCGGGACAGGGCGCGACGAGCAGTACTTC. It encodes CASSISGTGRDEQYF.

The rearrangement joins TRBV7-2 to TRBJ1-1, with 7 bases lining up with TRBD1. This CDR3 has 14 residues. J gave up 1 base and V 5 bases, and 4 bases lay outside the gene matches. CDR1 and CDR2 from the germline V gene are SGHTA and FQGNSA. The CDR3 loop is CASSARGWNTEAFF. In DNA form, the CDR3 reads TGTGCCAGCAGCGCCAGGGGGTGGAACACTGAAGCTTTCTTT.

CDR3 DNA sequence: TGCAGCGTTGATGATCGGTGGAACACTGAAGCTTTCTTT. Translating it yields CSVDDRWNTEAFF. The chain couples TRBV29-1 to TRBJ1-1; no clear D. This CDR3 contains 13 residues. V was pared by 3 bases and J by 1 base, with 9 bases between. CDR1 and CDR2 (germline): SQVTM, ANQGSEA.

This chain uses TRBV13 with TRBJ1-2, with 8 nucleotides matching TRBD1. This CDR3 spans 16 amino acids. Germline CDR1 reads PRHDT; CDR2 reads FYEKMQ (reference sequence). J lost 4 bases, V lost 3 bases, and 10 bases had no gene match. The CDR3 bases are TGTGCCAGCAGCTTGCGACAGGGGATGGGGGGCTATGGCTACACCTTC. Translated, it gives CASSLRQGMGGYGYTF.

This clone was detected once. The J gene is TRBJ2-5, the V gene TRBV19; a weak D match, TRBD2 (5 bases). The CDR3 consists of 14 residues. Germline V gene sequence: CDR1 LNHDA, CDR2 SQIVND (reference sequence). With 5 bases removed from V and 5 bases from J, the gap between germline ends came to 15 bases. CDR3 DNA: TGTGCCAGTAGTGCATTCACCTCGGGGGAGACCCAGTACTTC. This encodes CASSAFTSGETQYF.